A single sample is the source of the 19 T cell receptor beta chains below, sequenced in a study of shared clonotypes between healthy human individuals. Using immunoSEQ multiplex PCR, the repertoire was profiled, and TCRdb retains in-frame clones only, with some absent. The sample yields 2 million to 2.5 million clones, roughly 92% seen once. Sequencing used naive CD4+ T cells from PBMCs. The sample's subset: CD45RA+ positively selected. The receptors here all came from a man between 18 and 29 years old in good health. Some clones in this sample may be carry-over from other donors' samples.

The genes are TRBV7-7 and TRBJ2-1, with a weak D call TRBD1 (6 bases). V lost 1 base and J 6 bases, leaving 7 bases between the germline ends. CDR3 length: 13 residues. Looked up from germline, CDR1 is SSHAT and CDR2 is FNYEAQ (reference sequence). This CDR3 is CASSLGTANEQFF. CDR3 in DNA: TGTGCCAGCAGCTTAGGGACAGCCAATGAGCAGTTCTTC.

The chain employs TRBV11-1 and TRBJ2-7; TRBD2 aligns across 9 bases. Trimming removed 4 bases from V and 5 bases from J; junction bases left unmatched: 9. The CDR3 totals 15 residues. Germline values: CDR1 SGHAT, CDR2 FQDESV (reference sequence). CDR3 nucleotide sequence: TGTGCCAGCAGCTACCTCCTAGCGGGAAAGGACGAGCAGTACTTC. This translates into CASSYLLAGKDEQYF.

This chain joins TRBV6-1 and TRBJ1-5; D is unresolved. Germline CDR1 reads MNHNS; CDR2 reads SASEGT. The CDR3 is 11 residues long. Between the trimmed V and J ends, which lost 6 bases and 11 bases, there was a span of 11 bases. The CDR3 is CASRDAWTQHF. The DNA for the CDR3 is TGTGCCAGCAGGGATGCTTGGACCCAGCATTTT.

V usage is TRBV15 and J usage is TRBJ2-7; D is unresolved. Germline V gene data show CDR1 as LNHNV and CDR2 as YYDKDF (reference sequence). The CDR3 length is 12 residues. V was shortened by 1 base and J by 5 bases, with 6 bases between the two germline ends. Here the CDR3 reads CATSRASNEQYF. In nucleotides, the CDR3 is TGTGCCACCAGCAGAGCTAGTAACGAGCAGTACTTC.

This chain connects TRBV5-1 to TRBJ1-2, with D possibly TRBD1 on 6 matching bases. Germline CDR1 SGHRS, CDR2 YFSETQ. There are 17 residues in the CDR3. V was clipped by 3 bases and J by 4 bases, with 22 bases between them. CDR3 sequence (DNA): TGCGCCAGCAGCTGGCCGATTTCAGGGGTTCTTGGCTATGGCTACACCTTC. This gives the protein CASSWPISGVLGYGYTF.

This rearrangement joins TRBV19 to TRBJ1-5; D remains ambiguous. The germline V gene has CDR1 LNHDA and CDR2 SQIVND (reference sequence). The CDR3 length is 15 residues. V dropped 3 bases and J dropped 5 bases, with 14 bases sitting between them. CDR3 in amino acids: CASSIGVYGYQPQHF. DNA of the CDR3: TGTGCCAGTAGTATCGGGGTTTACGGGTATCAGCCCCAGCATTTT.

The J gene is TRBJ1-1, the V gene TRBV28, with D uncertain. This CDR3 has 15 amino acids. With 3 bases removed from V and 1 base from J, the gap between germline ends came to 12 bases. Germline V lookup: CDR1 MDHEN, CDR2 SYDVKM. CDR3 in amino acids: CASSFVRHQNTEAFF. CDR3 coding DNA: TGTGCCAGCAGTTTCGTTCGACACCAGAACACTGAAGCTTTCTTT.

This chain uses TRBV5-4 with TRBJ2-7, with TRBD2 identical over 10 bases. Trimming removed 0 bases from V and 4 bases from J; junction bases left unmatched: 7. Germline CDR1 and CDR2: SGHNT and YYREEE (reference sequence). The CDR3 is 16 residues long. This CDR3 reads CASSLAASGRGYEQYF. CDR3 coding DNA: TGTGCCAGCAGCTTGGCGGCTAGCGGGAGAGGATACGAGCAGTACTTC.

The gene calls are TRBV7-2 and TRBJ2-5; 10 bases agree with TRBD2. Trimming at V came to 9 bases and at J to 5 bases, leaving 9 bases not matched to a gene. The CDR3 has 14 residues. The germline CDR1 and CDR2 sequences are SGHTA and FQGNSA. The CDR3 region has the DNA TGTGCCAGTGTGAGCGGGAGGGCCGGGGAGACCCAGTACTTC. Translated: CASVSGRAGETQYF. Filled out from reference TRBV7-2 and TRBJ2-5, the complete variable domain reads GAGVSQSPSNKVTEKGKDVELRCDPISGHTALYWYRQSLGQGLEFLIYFQGNSAPDKSGLPSDRFSAERTGGSVSTLTIQRTQQEDSAVYLCASVSGRAGETQYFGPGTRLLVL.

V gene TRBV16 combines with J gene TRBJ1-1; D uncertain. The CDR3 is 12 amino acids. Germline CDR1 reads KGHSY; CDR2 reads FQNENV. Trimming took 2 bases from V and 5 from J, leaving 6 bases between them. The DNA of the CDR3 is TGTGCCAGCAGCCAAGAAAGGACTGAAGCTTTCTTT. Amino acids: CASSQERTEAFF.

The chain employs TRBV9 and TRBJ2-7; the D gene is possibly TRBD2 (6 bases). The CDR3 runs 15 residues. V was cut by 0 bases and J by 0 bases, with 10 bases left in between. In germline, CDR1 is SGDLS, CDR2 YYNGEE. The CDR3 protein is CASSVGDGSSYEQYF. CDR3 in DNA: TGTGCCAGCAGCGTAGGCGACGGGAGCTCCTACGAGCAGTACTTC.

This clone was found once. CDR3 residues: CASSLASTRGSGNTIYF. The CDR3 nucleotides read TGTGCCAGCAGCTTGGCCTCAACAAGGGGCTCTGGAAACACCATATATTTT. The chain couples TRBV5-4 to TRBJ1-3, with D perhaps TRBD1 (5 bases). CDR1 is SGHNT and CDR2 is YYREEE in the germline V gene (reference sequence). V shed 0 bases and J shed 0 bases, with 13 bases lying between them. The CDR3 runs to 17 residues.

The genes are TRBV9 and TRBJ1-5, with D possibly being TRBD1 (6 bases). The CDR3 totals 15 residues. Germline CDR1 SGDLS, CDR2 YYNGEE. Between the trimmed V and J ends, which lost 3 bases and 4 bases, there was a span of 14 bases. The DNA for the CDR3 is TGTGCCAGCAGCGACGGACAGACGGGGAATCAGCCCCAGCATTTT. It specifies CASSDGQTGNQPQHF.

The gene calls are TRBV18 and TRBJ1-5; no clear D. The CDR3 totals 13 residues. Trimming removed 4 bases from V and 10 bases from J, with 14 bases in between. CDR1 KGHSH and CDR2 LQKENI come from the germline V gene. The CDR3 region is CASSQVSQAPQHF. As DNA, the CDR3 is TGTGCCAGCTCACAGGTTTCGCAAGCACCCCAGCATTTT. The complete variable domain, with remaining parts taken from reference TRBV18 and TRBJ1-5, reads NAGVMQNPRHLVRRRGQEARLRCSPMKGHSHVYWYRQLPEEGLKFMVYLQKENIIDESGMPKERFSAEFPKEGPSILRIQQVVRGDSAAYFCASSQVSQAPQHFGDGTRLSIL.

V usage is TRBV6-1 and J usage is TRBJ2-5, with TRBD1 as a possible D gene (6 bases). V shed 7 bases and J shed 3 bases, with 12 bases lying between them. This CDR3 contains 13 residues. Germline V CDR1 and CDR2: MNHNS, SASEGT. CDR3 coding DNA: TGTGCCAGCACCCGGACAGCCAAAGAGACCCAGTACTTC. Protein: CASTRTAKETQYF.

This chain links TRBV6-1 with TRBJ1-4; D remains unclear. Germline lookup yields CDR1 MNHNS and CDR2 SASEGT. Between the trimmed V and J ends, which lost 5 bases and 0 bases, there was a span of 7 bases. The CDR3 totals 14 residues. CDR3 loop: CASSFGATNEKLFF. In DNA, the CDR3 is TGTGCCAGCAGTTTCGGCGCAACTAATGAAAAACTGTTTTTT.

The J gene is TRBJ2-3, the V gene TRBV27; 10 nucleotides line up with TRBD2. Per germline, CDR1 MNHEY and CDR2 SMNVEV (reference sequence). CDR3 length: 14 residues. J lost 5 bases, V lost 6 bases, and 5 bases had no gene match. The CDR3 nucleotides read TGTGCCAGCAGGCCTAGCGGGAGTGTAGATACGCAGTATTTT. Translation gives CASRPSGSVDTQYF.

V and J are TRBV5-6 and TRBJ2-3; 9 nucleotides align to TRBD1. Germline CDR1 and CDR2: SGHDT and YYEEEE. This CDR3 is 15 amino acids long. Trimming removed 4 bases from V and 2 bases from J; junction bases left unmatched: 5. DNA for the CDR3: TGTGCCAGCAGCCCTGGGACAGGGCCCACAGATACGCAGTATTTT. It yields the protein CASSPGTGPTDTQYF.

About this clone itself: Other DNA sequences within the sample encode an identical CDR3. The CDR3 reads CAWSVNRSPSGRLAYEQYF. CDR3 coding DNA: TGTGCCTGGAGCGTAAATAGGTCGCCTAGCGGGAGGTTAGCCTACGAGCAGTACTTC. V usage is TRBV30 and J usage is TRBJ2-7; 11 bases match TRBD2. Germline assignment: CDR1 GTSNPN and CDR2 SVGIG (reference sequence). The V gene end was trimmed by 3 bases and the J gene end by 2 bases; junction bases not matched to a gene: 18. The CDR3 runs to 19 residues.